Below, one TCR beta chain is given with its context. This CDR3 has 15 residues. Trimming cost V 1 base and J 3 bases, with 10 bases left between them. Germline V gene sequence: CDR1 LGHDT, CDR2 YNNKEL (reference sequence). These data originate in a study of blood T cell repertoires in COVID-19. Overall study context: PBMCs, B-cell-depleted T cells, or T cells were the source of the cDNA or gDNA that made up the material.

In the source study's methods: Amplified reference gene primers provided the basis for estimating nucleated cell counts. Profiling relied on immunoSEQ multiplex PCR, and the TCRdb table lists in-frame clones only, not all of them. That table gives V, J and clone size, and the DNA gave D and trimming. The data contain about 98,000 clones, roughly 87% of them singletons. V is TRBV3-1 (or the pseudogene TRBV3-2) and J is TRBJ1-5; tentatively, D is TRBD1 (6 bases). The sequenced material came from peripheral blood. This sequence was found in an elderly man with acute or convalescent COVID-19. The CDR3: CASSQVRDTNQPQHF. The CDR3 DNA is TGTGCCAGCAGCCAAGTTCGGGACACCAATCAGCCCCAGCATTTT.